This T cell receptor (beta chain) was found in a study of Tregs in tolerant kidney transplant recipients. Study results and limitations: Expanding Tregs on activated donor B cells appeared to best identify donor-specific TCRbeta clones. This study did not directly address biological reproducibility.

The CDR3 loop spans 17 amino acids. The germline gives CDR1 SGHTS, CDR2 YDEGEE. J gave up 4 bases and V 6 bases, and 15 bases lay outside the gene matches. A note on this clone: Its cognate antigen is unknown.

CD4+CD25+CD127- Tregs, CD4+CD25- non-Tregs, CD4 and CD8 cells were sorted. The method was immunoSEQ multiplex PCR; TCRdb's version includes in-frame clones alone and lacks a portion of them. The table shows some 250,000 clones, with about four fifths occurring only once. The receptor was derived from a human donor in good health. The chain combines TRBV5-8 with TRBJ1-1; 10 nucleotides line up with TRBD1. Material: CD4+ T cells from blood. The CDR3 spells CASTRTGGSWLSTEAFF. The CDR3 nucleotides are TGTGCCAGCACCCGGACAGGGGGTAGTTGGTTGAGCACTGAAGCTTTCTTT.